This note documents a single T cell receptor (beta chain) sequence. Its matching antigen is unknown. When sampled, the donors appeared nominally healthy, though they likely had unrecorded immune exposures. CDR1 and CDR2 (germline): KGHSH, LQKENI. V gave up 2 bases and J gave up 5 bases, with 9 bases separating them. The CDR3 has 13 residues. Primers: 60 Vbeta forward and 13 Jbeta reverse. Method: immunoSEQ multiplex PCR; TCRdb's copy keeps in-frame clones and lacks some. The sample yields over 150,000 clones, around 68% seen once. These data come from a study of cytomegalovirus exposure and HLA in healthy donors. Study results and limitations: Among TCR beta chains, those listed as cytomegalovirus-associated numbered 164. Presence/absence results assume similar sequencing depth per donor, which may not hold. Later, an analysis found that common viral pathogens appeared to be linked with several of the most significant clusters.

The sequence was obtained from a man aged 45-65 years in good health and CMV-seronegative. The chain employs TRBV18 and TRBJ1-1; TRBD1 is a possible D gene (6 bases). Material for sequencing was PBMCs. The CDR3 nucleotides read TGTGCCAGCTCACCAGGGGGCCAGACTGAAGCTTTCTTT. This encodes CASSPGGQTEAFF.